These 20 T cell receptor beta chains originate from one sample sequenced in a study of chemoradiotherapy in HPV16-positive cancers. TCRdb's table, derived via immunoSEQ multiplex PCR, lists solely in-frame clones and lacks some. The table lists 40,000 to 60,000 clones, 90% of them singletons. The sample was blood, taken from a patient who underwent chemoradiotherapy. All receptors derive from a human donor with HPV-associated anogenital cancer.

The chain carries TRBV27 and TRBJ1-1; D is uncertain. Germline-derived CDR1 and CDR2 are MNHEY and SMNVEV (reference sequence). The CDR3 has 13 residues. The V end was cut by 6 bases, the J end by 1 base, with 9 bases between. The CDR3 DNA reads TGTGCCAGCAGGCCGAACTGGAACACTGAAGCTTTCTTT. It codes for CASRPNWNTEAFF.

This clone has a handful of counts. The J gene is TRBJ1-2, the V gene TRBV5-6; TRBD1 matches at 8 bases. The CDR3 length is 15 residues. The germline V gene encodes CDR1 SGHDT and CDR2 YYEEEE. J gave up 3 bases and V 3 bases, and 7 bases lay outside the gene matches. The CDR3 reads CASSSVTGDYYGYTF. CDR3 nucleotide sequence: TGTGCCAGCAGCTCCGTGACAGGGGATTACTATGGCTACACCTTC.

The chain recombines TRBV7-9 with TRBJ2-7, with D possibly TRBD1 on 5 matching bases. Germline values: CDR1 SEHNR, CDR2 FQNEAQ (reference sequence). This CDR3 is built from 14 residues. Trimming took off 5 bases at V and 1 base at J, with 12 bases between the two ends. CDR3 DNA sequence: TGTGCCAGCAGCCCCCGACAGAAATCCTACGAGCAGTACTTC. It specifies CASSPRQKSYEQYF.

The rearrangement uses TRBV28 and TRBJ2-6, with unresolved D. Germline V gene data show CDR1 as MDHEN and CDR2 as SYDVKM. V lost 5 bases, J lost 4 bases, and 12 bases lay in between. The CDR3 loop spans 15 amino acids. The CDR3 loop is CASSPPMAGANVLTF. CDR3 in DNA: TGTGCCAGCAGTCCGCCCATGGCGGGGGCCAACGTCCTGACTTTC.

The chain has TRBV5-1 and TRBJ1-3; 8 nucleotides align to TRBD1. V shed 0 bases, J shed 3 bases, and the junction held 2 bases outside the gene matches. Germline CDR1 SGHRS, CDR2 YFSETQ. The CDR3 length is 15 residues. The CDR3 spells CASSLGTGNGNTIYF. As DNA, the CDR3 is TGCGCCAGCAGCTTGGGGACAGGGAATGGAAACACCATATATTTT.

The chain combines TRBV6-6 with TRBJ1-5; D gene ambiguous. Germline-derived CDR1 and CDR2 are MNHNY and SVGAGI (reference sequence). The CDR3 spans 13 residues. The V end was cut by 0 bases, the J end by 9 bases, with 9 bases between. The CDR3 DNA reads TGTGCCAGCAGTTACTCCGGCGCTGGGCCCCAGCATTTT. It encodes CASSYSGAGPQHF.

The gene calls are TRBV7-2 and TRBJ1-1, with 8 positions matching TRBD1. CDR3 length: 14 amino acids. Germline V gene lookup returns CDR1 SGHTA and CDR2 FQGNSA. The ends lost 6 bases at V and 4 bases at J; junction bases unmatched: 7. The CDR3 sequence is CASSSTGGGTEAFF. The CDR3 DNA reads TGTGCCAGCAGTTCCACAGGGGGAGGCACTGAAGCTTTCTTT. The full variable domain, rest sourced from reference TRBV7-2 and TRBJ1-1, is GAGVSQSPSNKVTEKGKDVELRCDPISGHTALYWYRQSLGQGLEFLIYFQGNSAPDKSGLPSDRFSAERTGGSVSTLTIQRTQQEDSAVYLCASSSTGGGTEAFFGQGTRLTVV.

This chain joins TRBV7-2 and TRBJ2-1; D might be TRBD1 or TRBD2, each matching 5 bases. The V end lost 3 bases, the J end lost 12 bases, and 12 bases lay between the germline ends. This CDR3 contains 12 residues. Germline CDR1 SGHTA, CDR2 FQGNSA. CDR3 nucleotides: TGTGCCAGCAGCTTTCGGGATGGGGGGCAGTTCTTC. This sequence encodes CASSFRDGGQFF.

This clone was counted only a few times. This sequence joins TRBV11-2 and TRBJ1-5; TRBD1 is a possible D gene (5 bases). This CDR3 spans 15 amino acids. Trimming removed 0 bases at V and 3 bases at J, with 9 bases between. Germline V gives CDR1 SGHAT, CDR2 FQNNGV. The CDR3 DNA sequence: TGTGCCAGCAGCTTAGAGAGGGGATACAATCAGCCCCAGCATTTT. It is translated as CASSLERGYNQPQHF.

The chain employs TRBV6-6 and TRBJ2-7; D perhaps matches TRBD2 (5 bases). The CDR3 sequence is 14 residues long. V lost 2 bases, J lost 2 bases, and 10 bases lay in between. Germline CDR1 reads MNHNY; CDR2 reads SVGAGI (reference sequence). This CDR3 reads CASSYRGHPYEQYF. CDR3 nucleotides: TGTGCCAGCAGTTACCGCGGGCATCCCTACGAGCAGTACTTC.

The V and J genes are TRBV11-2 and TRBJ2-5; TRBD1 is a possible D gene (6 bases). Germline CDR1 reads SGHAT; CDR2 reads FQNNGV. This CDR3 contains 14 residues. V was cut by 4 bases and J by 6 bases, with 15 bases left in between. CDR3 in DNA: TGTGCCAGCAGCTCCGGCAGGGGTTGGCAGACCCAGTACTTC. It encodes CASSSGRGWQTQYF. The entire variable domain, with the rest obtained from reference TRBV11-2 and TRBJ2-5, is as follows: EAGVAQSPRYKIIEKRQSVAFWCNPISGHATLYWYQQILGQGPKLLIQFQNNGVVDDSQLPKDRFSAERLKGVDSTLKIQPAKLEDSAVYLCASSSGRGWQTQYFGPGTRLLVL.

The chain carries TRBV7-2 and TRBJ1-1; D uncertain. The CDR3 is made up of 12 amino acids. Germline CDR1 and CDR2: SGHTA and FQGNSA. V lost 0 bases and J 11 bases, leaving 10 bases between the germline ends. CDR3 sequence: CASSLAVRKAFF. CDR3 nucleotide sequence: TGTGCCAGCAGCTTAGCGGTAAGGAAGGCTTTCTTT.

V and J are TRBV27 and TRBJ1-4; no clear D. The CDR3 has 15 residues. CDR1 and CDR2 from the germline V gene are MNHEY and SMNVEV (reference sequence). Trimming took 6 bases from V and 5 from J, leaving 16 bases between them. The CDR3 region is CASRPRGGLNEKLFF. The CDR3 bases are TGTGCCAGCAGGCCCCGGGGAGGCTTGAATGAAAAACTGTTTTTT.

This clone has a handful of counts. V is TRBV5-4 and J is TRBJ1-1, with a tentative D call TRBD1 (6 bases). The V end lost 2 bases, the J end lost 3 bases, and 17 bases lay between the germline ends. CDR1 SGHNT and CDR2 YYREEE come from the germline V gene (reference sequence). This CDR3 contains 16 residues. The CDR3 loop is CASSLGAGERYTEAFF. In DNA form, the CDR3 reads TGTGCCAGCAGCTTAGGGGCAGGGGAAAGGTACACTGAAGCTTTCTTT.

The chain uses TRBV5-1 and TRBJ1-4; possible D gene TRBD1, 6 bases. Germline V gene lookup returns CDR1 SGHRS and CDR2 YFSETQ. This CDR3 contains 14 residues. V lost 4 bases to trimming and J lost 4 bases, with 11 bases between them. CDR3 nucleotide sequence: TGCGCCAGCAGCCGCCAGGGGAGTAATGAAAAACTGTTTTTT. It yields the protein CASSRQGSNEKLFF.

The sample holds one count of this clone. V is TRBV6-1 and J is TRBJ2-3; TRBD1 matches 9 bases. The CDR3 is 18 amino acids. Germline V gene sequence: CDR1 MNHNS, CDR2 SASEGT. Trimming took 1 base from V and 8 from J; bases not matched to a gene: 16. CDR3 nucleotides: TGTGCCAGCAGTGAAGGTATTTGGACAGGGGAAAGCCGTGGTACGCAGTATTTT. Its protein is CASSEGIWTGESRGTQYF.

This chain links TRBV7-7 with TRBJ2-1; possibly TRBD2 for D (6 bases). V dropped 1 base and J dropped 9 bases, with 10 bases sitting between them. Germline V CDR1 and CDR2: SSHAT, FNYEAQ (reference sequence). CDR3 size: 13 residues. The CDR3 bases are TGTGCCAGCAGCTTAGGACTAGAGGGTGAGCAGTTCTTC. Amino acid sequence: CASSLGLEGEQFF.

As concerns this clone: A read error may produce the germline difference seen at one junction end. This chain uses TRBV7-2 with TRBJ2-3; no definite D call. Germline CDR1 and CDR2: SGHTA and FQGNSA. The CDR3 is 15 residues long. CDR3 bases: TGTGCCAGCAGCTTAGTAGGGCAGCTCACAGATACGAAGTATTTT. Residues: CASSLVGQLTDTKYF.

The chain uses TRBV19 and TRBJ1-1; unclear D gene. The germline V gene has CDR1 LNHDA and CDR2 SQIVND (reference sequence). This CDR3 is 13 amino acids long. Between the trimmed V and J ends, which lost 5 bases and 5 bases, there was a span of 12 bases. The CDR3 DNA follows: TGTGCCAGTAGTCCCCTCCCCGGGACTGAAGCTTTCTTT. Translation: CASSPLPGTEAFF.

The genes are TRBV7-9 and TRBJ1-5; 7 bases match TRBD1. The V gene's germline CDR1 is SEHNR and CDR2 FQNEAQ (reference sequence). The CDR3 runs to 16 residues. Losses at the gene ends were 5 bases for V and 5 bases for J; bases not matched to a gene: 12. Here the CDR3 DNA reads TGTGCCAGCAGCCCGACAGGGAAGGGGGGCTATCAGCCCCAGCATTTT. Amino acids: CASSPTGKGGYQPQHF.